This entry lists 26 T cell receptor beta chains sequenced from one sample in a study of cytomegalovirus exposure and HLA in healthy donors. PCR amplification relied on 60 Vbeta primers (plus 13 Jbeta primers). Repertoires were generated with immunoSEQ multiplex PCR, while TCRdb's copy carries only in-frame clones and drops some. The sample includes some 150,000 clones, around 82% seen only once; the top ten take roughly 10%. The specimen was PBMCs. The receptors come from a man aged 45-65 years in good health and CMV-seropositive.

This clone was seen a single time. The chain combines TRBV30 with TRBJ1-1, with 9 nucleotides matching TRBD1. V was pared by 0 bases and J by 1 base, with 3 bases of the junction left unmatched. Germline CDR1 and CDR2: GTSNPN and SVGIG (reference sequence). This CDR3 is 15 amino acids long. Here the CDR3 reads CAWSVQGASNTEAFF. For the CDR3, the DNA is TGTGCCTGGAGTGTACAGGGGGCCTCGAACACTGAAGCTTTCTTT.

About this clone: Compared with germline, one end of the junction differs, possibly owing to a read error. The V call is TRBV7-7, the J call TRBJ1-3; TRBD1 aligns across 7 bases. The CDR3 sequence is 17 residues long. Per the germline V gene, CDR1 is SSHAT and CDR2 is FNYEAQ (reference sequence). The CDR3 nucleotides are TGTGCTAGCAGCTTATCACAGGGGTATTCCTCTGGAAACACCATATATTTT. The encoded protein is CASSLSQGYSSGNTIYF.

The DNA for the CDR3 is TGTGCCAGTAGTATTGATAGAACGAAGGGCTACACCTTC. It is translated as CASSIDRTKGYTF. This chain connects TRBV19 to TRBJ1-2; no firm D call. The germline V gene encodes CDR1 LNHDA and CDR2 SQIVND (reference sequence). There are 13 residues in the CDR3. V was trimmed by 3 bases and J by 8 bases, leaving 13 bases between them. Based on the CDR3 plus reference TRBV19 and TRBJ1-2, the full variable domain is DGGITQSPKYLFRKEGQNVTLSCEQNLNHDAMYWYRQDPGQGLRLIYYSQIVNDFQKGDIAEGYSVSREKKESFPLTVTSAQKNPTAFYLCASSIDRTKGYTFGSGTRLTVV.

This clone has only a few counts. V gene TRBV6-4 combines with J gene TRBJ1-1; D perhaps matches TRBD1 (6 bases). This CDR3 has 14 amino acids. V was pared by 6 bases and J by 0 bases, with 11 bases between. In germline, CDR1 is MRHNA, CDR2 SNTAGT. The DNA of the CDR3 is TGTGCCAGCAGATCGGACAGCCTGAACACTGAAGCTTTCTTT. Amino acid sequence: CASRSDSLNTEAFF.

V is TRBV15 and J is TRBJ2-5; D is uncertain. The J call may be incorrect, as the DNA end agrees better with TRBJ2-7. Germline values: CDR1 LNHNV, CDR2 YYDKDF (reference sequence). The CDR3 is made up of 12 amino acids. In DNA form, the CDR3 reads TGTGCCACCAGCAGAGACGGGTACGAGCAGTACTTC. Protein product: CATSRDGYEQYF.

This chain uses TRBV7-9 with TRBJ2-7, with D possibly matching TRBD2 (6 bases). This CDR3 is built from 13 residues. CDR1 SEHNR and CDR2 FQNEAQ come from the germline V gene (reference sequence). V lost 5 bases to trimming and J lost 5 bases, with 13 bases between them. CDR3 in amino acids: CASSRGTLDEQYF. DNA for the CDR3: TGTGCCAGCAGCCGCGGGACCTTGGACGAGCAGTACTTC.

The chain employs TRBV5-1 and TRBJ2-1; 7 bases map to TRBD2. The J segment lost 6 bases and the V segment lost 1 base, leaving 4 bases of the junction unmatched. Looked up from germline, CDR1 is SGHRS and CDR2 is YFSETQ. The CDR3 extends over 14 amino acids. This chain's CDR3 is CASSLSGIINEQFF. In DNA, the CDR3 is TGCGCCAGCAGCTTGAGCGGGATTATCAATGAGCAGTTCTTC.

The chain has TRBV19 and TRBJ1-1; D call uncertain. Germline lookup yields CDR1 LNHDA and CDR2 SQIVND (reference sequence). This CDR3 has 11 amino acids. The V gene lost 7 bases and the J gene lost 6 bases, with 9 bases spanning the gap. The CDR3 is CASTRGPEAFF. CDR3 DNA sequence: TGTGCCAGTACTCGCGGGCCTGAAGCTTTCTTT.

J is TRBJ2-3 and V is TRBV7-3; D call uncertain. The CDR3 extends over 17 amino acids. Germline values: CDR1 SGHTA, CDR2 FQGTGA. V was shortened by 4 bases and J by 1 base, with 18 bases between the two germline ends. The CDR3 spells CASSSPVDGGGTDTQYF. CDR3 sequence (DNA): TGTGCCAGCAGCTCCCCGGTCGACGGCGGAGGCACAGATACGCAGTATTTT.

J is TRBJ1-2 and V is TRBV10-3; D is perhaps TRBD1 (5 bases). Germline V gives CDR1 ENHRY, CDR2 SYGVKD. V gave up 8 bases and J gave up 2 bases, with 9 bases separating them. The CDR3 length is 12 residues. The CDR3 DNA sequence: TGTGCCATCGCTGCAGGGAACTATGGCTACACCTTC. The encoded protein is CAIAAGNYGYTF.

The J gene is TRBJ1-2, the V gene TRBV28; unclear D gene. This CDR3 region has 14 residues. V gave up 6 bases and J gave up 4 bases, with 15 bases separating them. Germline V lookup: CDR1 MDHEN, CDR2 SYDVKM. CDR3: CASRDPRGSYGYTF. CDR3 sequence (DNA): TGTGCCAGCAGGGACCCCCGGGGAAGCTATGGCTACACCTTC.

CDR3 residues: CASSLVGTLNTGELFF. CDR3 nucleotides: TGTGCCAGCAGCTTGGTAGGGACACTTAACACCGGGGAGCTGTTTTTT. V is TRBV5-4 and J is TRBJ2-2; the D gene is possibly TRBD1 (6 bases). V was pared by 0 bases and J by 2 bases, with 11 bases between. This CDR3 contains 16 residues. Germline lookup yields CDR1 SGHNT and CDR2 YYREEE (reference sequence).

This clone was counted a few times. The V gene is TRBV4-3, the J gene TRBJ2-2; 7 nucleotides match TRBD2. Per the germline V gene, CDR1 is LGHNA and CDR2 is YSLEER. With V trimmed by 0 bases and J by 5 bases, 6 bases remained unmatched. The CDR3 sequence is 16 residues long. In DNA form, the CDR3 reads TGCGCCAGCAGCCAAGAGGGAGGGGCTATTACCGGGGAGCTGTTTTTT. Its protein is CASSQEGGAITGELFF.

V and J are TRBV19 and TRBJ1-3; the match to TRBD1 covers 9 bases. The germline CDR1 and CDR2 sequences are LNHDA and SQIVND (reference sequence). V shed 6 bases and J 1 base; nucleotides not matched to a gene: 4. The CDR3 is 15 amino acids. The CDR3 DNA is TGTGCCAGTAGCGAACAGGGGGCGTCTGGAAACACCATATATTTT. Its protein product is CASSEQGASGNTIYF.

A single count supports this clone. J is TRBJ2-7 and V is TRBV28, with 8 bases that match TRBD2. With V trimmed by 4 bases and J by 4 bases, 12 bases remained unmatched. This CDR3 region has 16 residues. Per the germline V gene, CDR1 is MDHEN and CDR2 is SYDVKM. CDR3 in amino acids: CASSSRRGGQWYEQYF. CDR3 nucleotides: TGTGCCAGCAGTTCCCGCCGGGGGGGGCAATGGTACGAGCAGTACTTC. Filled out from reference TRBV28 and TRBJ2-7, the complete variable domain reads DVKVTQSSRYLVKRTGEKVFLECVQDMDHENMFWYRQDPGLGLRLIYFSYDVKMKEKGDIPEGYSVSREKKERFSLILESASTNQTSMYLCASSSRRGGQWYEQYFGPGTRLTVT.

This clone was observed a few times. This chain links TRBV6-6 with TRBJ1-2, with 8 bases matching TRBD1. CDR1 MNHNY and CDR2 SVGAGI come from the germline V gene (reference sequence). The V and J ends lost 3 bases and 4 bases, in that order; junction bases with no gene match: 10. The CDR3 consists of 16 residues. Here the CDR3 reads CASSYHSGQAFYGYTF. DNA of the CDR3: TGTGCCAGCAGTTATCATTCGGGACAGGCGTTCTATGGCTACACCTTC.

This clone was counted a few times. The rearrangement links TRBV30 to TRBJ1-3, with 11 bases identical to TRBD1. The CDR3 is made up of 15 amino acids. The V gene end was trimmed by 7 bases and the J gene end by 2 bases; junction bases not matched to a gene: 7. Germline V lookup: CDR1 GTSNPN, CDR2 SVGIG (reference sequence). The CDR3 protein is CASRRDRGTGNTIYF. The CDR3, as DNA: TGTGCCTCCCGTCGGGACAGGGGGACTGGAAACACCATATATTTT.

This sequence joins TRBV9 and TRBJ2-3; TRBD1 matches at 7 bases. V gave up 6 bases and J gave up 1 base; unmatched junction bases: 5. The CDR3 is 14 residues long. Germline CDR1 is SGDLS and CDR2 is YYNGEE. The CDR3 sequence is CASTSDRGTDTQYF. CDR3 DNA: TGTGCCAGCACCTCCGACAGGGGCACAGATACGCAGTATTTT.

The chain combines TRBV7-3 with TRBJ2-7; maybe TRBD1 (6 bases). V dropped 2 bases and J dropped 5 bases, with 16 bases sitting between them. CDR3 size: 15 residues. Looked up from germline, CDR1 is SGHTA and CDR2 is FQGTGA. The CDR3 region is CASSLGDKSLDEQYF. The CDR3 nucleotides are TGTGCCAGCAGCTTAGGGGACAAATCCTTGGACGAGCAGTACTTC.

This chain joins TRBV4-1 and TRBJ2-1, with D perhaps TRBD2 (6 bases). Germline V gene sequence: CDR1 MGHRA, CDR2 YSYEKL. The CDR3 runs to 15 residues. Deletions cut 1 base from V and 2 bases from J, with 9 bases between. This CDR3 is CASSQGASAYNEQFF. In DNA form, the CDR3 reads TGCGCCAGCAGCCAAGGGGCTAGCGCCTACAATGAGCAGTTCTTC.

The chain links TRBV11-2 to TRBJ1-1; 8 nucleotides match TRBD1. Germline values: CDR1 SGHAT, CDR2 FQNNGV. This CDR3 comprises 14 residues. With 4 bases clipped from V and 3 bases from J, the junction kept 4 bases outside the gene matches. CDR3: CASSSQGAYTEAFF. CDR3 DNA sequence: TGTGCCAGCAGCTCTCAGGGGGCATACACTGAAGCTTTCTTT. Full variable domain (outside the CDR3, taken from reference TRBV11-2 and TRBJ1-1): EAGVAQSPRYKIIEKRQSVAFWCNPISGHATLYWYQQILGQGPKLLIQFQNNGVVDDSQLPKDRFSAERLKGVDSTLKIQPAKLEDSAVYLCASSSQGAYTEAFFGQGTRLTVV.

The genes are TRBV30 and TRBJ1-1, with TRBD1 identical over 9 bases. The length of the CDR3 is 14 residues. CDR1 and CDR2 from the germline V gene are GTSNPN and SVGIG (reference sequence). V dropped 2 bases and J dropped 10; count of bases not matched to a gene: 11. CDR3 sequence: CAWSRIRTGVGAFF. CDR3 coding DNA: TGTGCCTGGAGTAGGATCCGGACAGGGGTGGGAGCTTTCTTT.

The CDR3 sequence: CASSPREGGSIGEQFF. CDR3 DNA sequence: TGTGCCAGCAGCCCCAGGGAGGGGGGCTCGATTGGGGAGCAGTTCTTC. The chain links TRBV7-9 to TRBJ2-1, with a possible D match to TRBD2 (7 bases). Germline V CDR1 and CDR2: SEHNR, FQNEAQ (reference sequence). The CDR3 extends over 16 amino acids. The germline V and J ends were trimmed by 5 bases and 10 bases, with 24 bases remaining between them.

V is TRBV15 and J is TRBJ1-2, with unresolved D. CDR3 length equals 14 residues. V lost 6 bases and J lost 4, with 15 bases in between. Germline-derived CDR1 and CDR2 are LNHNV and YYDKDF (reference sequence). The CDR3 protein is CATSIRGDLYGYTF. The CDR3 nucleotides read TGTGCCACCAGTATTCGGGGAGACCTCTATGGCTACACCTTC.

The rearrangement links TRBV7-3 to TRBJ2-5; D is possibly TRBD1 (8 bases). Trimming cost V 5 bases and J 5 bases, with 18 bases left between them. The V gene's germline CDR1 is SGHTA and CDR2 FQGTGA. CDR3 length equals 15 residues. CDR3 in DNA: TGTGCCAGCAGCGCAACAGGGGGGAGGGAGGAGACCCAGTACTTC. This sequence encodes CASSATGGREETQYF. The entire variable domain, with the rest obtained from reference TRBV7-3 and TRBJ2-5, is as follows: GAGVSQTPSNKVTEKGKYVELRCDPISGHTALYWYRQSLGQGPEFLIYFQGTGAADDSGLPNDRFFAVRPEGSVSTLKIQRTERGDSAVYLCASSATGGREETQYFGPGTRLLVL.

This clone was seen a few times. One end of the junction fails to match germline, which may point to a read error. The V and J genes are TRBV6-5 and TRBJ1-5, with 11 nucleotides matching TRBD1. In germline, CDR1 is MNHEY, CDR2 SVGAGI. The CDR3 is made up of 14 amino acids. CDR3 sequence (DNA): TGTGCCAGCAGCCGGACAGGGGGCAATCGGCCCCAGCATTTT. The encoded protein is CASSRTGGNRPQHF.